These 30 T cell receptor beta chains came from one sample sequenced in a study of T cells in Graves' hyperthyroidism and ophthalmopathy. What was amplified from RNA transcripts were TCR beta CDR3 regions. First-round RT-PCR of the TCR CDR3 relied on the HTBI primer set. TCRdb processed the multiplex PCR reads anew with MiXCR; each CDR3 protein has one entry. The repertoire has some 570,000 distinct CDR3 sequences, 14% of them found once; the top ten carry roughly 7%. Material: blood. These receptors were taken from a woman aged 18 to 35 with Graves' ophthalmopathy.

The table lists this clonotype with a few counts. This chain uses TRBV6-2 or TRBV6-3 with TRBJ2-7, with a tentative D call TRBD2 (6 bases). Germline loops: CDR1 MNHEY, CDR2 SVGEGT. The V and J ends lost 10 bases and 0 bases respectively, with 13 bases between them. This CDR3 has 13 amino acids. The CDR3: CATNRGSSYEQYF. The CDR3 DNA reads TGTGCCACTAACCGGGGGAGCTCCTACGAGCAGTACTTC.

This clonotype has ten or more counts. This rearrangement joins TRBV29-1 to TRBJ2-7; the D is unclear. The CDR3 consists of 12 residues. V was clipped by 3 bases and J by 0 bases, with 6 bases between them. The germline CDR1 and CDR2 sequences are SQVTM and ANQGSEA. The CDR3 DNA sequence: TGCAGCGTTGAGGAGAGCTCCTACGAGCAGTACTTC. Protein sequence: CSVEESSYEQYF.

In this sample, this clonotype turned up many times. The chain links TRBV19 to TRBJ2-7, with D perhaps matching TRBD1 (5 bases). This CDR3 comprises 12 residues. Per the germline V gene, CDR1 is LNHDA and CDR2 is SQIVND (reference sequence). V was shortened by 3 bases and J by 5 bases, with 8 bases between the two germline ends. CDR3 in amino acids: CASSMAGNEQYF. The CDR3 DNA is TGTGCCAGTAGTATGGCAGGGAACGAGCAGTACTTC. Supplemented by reference TRBV19 and TRBJ2-7, the full variable domain reads DGGITQSPKYLFRKEGQNVTLSCEQNLNHDAMYWYRQDPGQGLRLIYYSQIVNDFQKGDIAEGYSVSREKKESFPLTVTSAQKNPTAFYLCASSMAGNEQYFGPGTRLTVT.

This clonotype was observed at least ten times. V and J are TRBV14 and TRBJ1-1, with D perhaps matching TRBD1 (6 bases). Germline lookup yields CDR1 SGHDN and CDR2 FVKESK. Trimming pared 6 bases from V and 3 bases from J, leaving 20 bases between. CDR3 size: 16 residues. CDR3 residues: CASSLIYHRADTEAFF. The CDR3 DNA reads TGTGCCAGCAGTCTTATTTACCACAGGGCGGACACTGAAGCTTTCTTT. Looking up the rest from reference TRBV14 and TRBJ1-1 gives the full variable domain: EAGVTQFPSHSVIEKGQTVTLRCDPISGHDNLYWYRRVMGKEIKFLLHFVKESKQDESGMPNNRFLAERTGGTYSTLKVQPAELEDSGVYFCASSLIYHRADTEAFFGQGTRLTVV.

This clonotype occurred many times. This chain joins TRBV2 and TRBJ2-5, with no clear D. This CDR3 has 13 amino acids. Germline CDR1 is SNHLY and CDR2 is FYNNEI. V was clipped by 5 bases and J by 1 base, with 8 bases between them. In nucleotides, the CDR3 is TGTGCCAGCAGTACAGAATTCCAAGAGACCCAGTACTTC. It encodes CASSTEFQETQYF.

The table lists this clonotype with many counts. This sequence joins TRBV7-2 and TRBJ1-6; 11 bases line up with TRBD1. V gave up 8 bases and J gave up 7 bases; unmatched junction bases: 1. CDR3 size: 13 residues. Germline loops: CDR1 SGHTA, CDR2 FQGNSA. The CDR3 sequence: CASGQGANSPLHF. The DNA of the CDR3 is TGTGCCAGCGGACAGGGGGCAAATTCACCCCTCCACTTT.

This chain connects TRBV28 to TRBJ1-2; TRBD1 matches at 7 bases. CDR3 length equals 13 residues. V lost 8 bases, J lost 9 bases, and 12 bases stayed unmatched. Germline V gene lookup returns CDR1 MDHEN and CDR2 SYDVKM. The CDR3 DNA is TGTGCCAGCGTTAGATCCCGACAGGGAAGCTACACCTTC. Protein sequence: CASVRSRQGSYTF.

This clonotype has only a few counts. The chain carries TRBV12-3 or TRBV12-4 and TRBJ1-1; 7 bases fit TRBD1. The V gene end was trimmed by 5 bases and the J gene end by 6 bases; junction bases not matched to a gene: 12. The CDR3 totals 15 residues. CDR3 loop: CASSQTGLTAAEAFF. CDR3 nucleotides: TGTGCCAGCAGTCAGACAGGGTTGACGGCGGCTGAAGCTTTCTTT.

The V call is TRBV19, the J call TRBJ2-7; the D is unclear. This CDR3 spans 12 amino acids. Trimming cost V 5 bases and J 3 bases, with 8 bases left between them. Germline CDR1 LNHDA, CDR2 SQIVND (reference sequence). CDR3 in amino acids: CASSPANYEQYF. The CDR3 DNA reads TGTGCCAGTAGTCCCGCTAACTACGAGCAGTACTTC.

This clonotype was counted ten times or more. This chain joins TRBV7-9 and TRBJ1-3; TRBD1 matches 7 bases. Germline V gene data show CDR1 as SEHNR and CDR2 as FQNEAQ (reference sequence). With 5 bases clipped from V and 0 bases from J, the junction kept 4 bases outside the gene matches. CDR3 length: 15 amino acids. In nucleotides, the CDR3 is TGTGCCAGCAGCCAGGGACAGCTCTCTGGAAACACCATATATTTT. Its translation: CASSQGQLSGNTIYF.

V usage is TRBV9 and J usage is TRBJ1-6, with unresolved D. Germline V lookup: CDR1 SGDLS, CDR2 YYNGEE. The length of the CDR3 is 16 residues. V lost 0 bases to trimming and J lost 6 bases, with 13 bases between them. The CDR3 bases are TGTGCCAGCAGCGTAGAGCAGACTCGGGGTAATTCACCCCTCCACTTT. Its translation: CASSVEQTRGNSPLHF.

The CDR3 is CASSPALRESVGELFF. The CDR3, as DNA: TGCGCCAGCAGCCCAGCATTGCGGGAGAGCGTCGGGGAGCTGTTTTTT. The V and J genes are TRBV4-3 and TRBJ2-2; 7 nucleotides match TRBD2. The ends lost 4 bases at V and 7 bases at J; junction bases unmatched: 12. Germline values: CDR1 LGHNA, CDR2 YSLEER. This CDR3 contains 16 residues.

For this clonotype: This may come from a read error, since a much larger clone is one base off. The V call is TRBV7-9, the J call TRBJ2-1, with 13 nucleotides matching TRBD2. Germline loops: CDR1 SEHNR, CDR2 FQNEAQ (reference sequence). CDR3 size: 17 residues. The CDR3 region has the DNA TGTGCCAGCAGCTTAGCGGCGGGACTAGCGGGAAGAAATGAGCGGTTCTTC. Its protein is CASSLAAGLAGRNERFF. The full variable domain, with the rest looked up from reference TRBV7-9 and TRBJ2-1, is DTGVSQNPRHKITKRGQNVTFRCDPISEHNRLYWYRQTLGQGPEFLTYFQNEAQLEKSRLLSDRFSAERPKGSFSTLEIQRTEQGDSAMYLCASSLAAGLAGRNERFFGPGTRLTVL.

This clonotype has a single count. This chain links TRBV20-1 with TRBJ1-2; D ambiguous. Germline CDR1 DFQATT, CDR2 SNEGSKA (reference sequence). The CDR3 extends over 11 amino acids. Between the trimmed V and J ends, which lost 6 bases and 5 bases, there was a span of 10 bases. CDR3 sequence reads: CSAYSPYGYTF. The DNA for the CDR3 is TGCAGTGCGTACTCCCCATATGGCTACACCTTC.

The rearrangement joins TRBV20-1 to TRBJ2-5; D uncertain. The CDR3 runs 11 residues. The germline V gene has CDR1 DFQATT and CDR2 SNEGSKA (reference sequence). Trimming took off 3 bases at V and 2 bases at J, with 4 bases between the two ends. The CDR3 spells CSASGQETQYF. The CDR3 DNA sequence: TGCAGTGCTAGCGGGCAAGAGACCCAGTACTTC.

This clonotype was recorded only once. A much larger clone sits a single nucleotide away, making a read error possible. The J gene is TRBJ2-5, the V gene TRBV9, with TRBD2 matching over 13 bases. The DNA end favors TRBJ2-1, so the J call may be wrong. Germline values: CDR1 SGDLS, CDR2 YYNGEE. The CDR3 runs to 15 residues. CDR3 in amino acids: CASSGGLAGVETQFF. Written as DNA, the CDR3 is TGTGCCAGCAGCGGCGGACTAGCGGGAGTCGAGACCCAGTTCTTC.

The rearrangement links TRBV30 to TRBJ2-5, with D perhaps TRBD1 (5 bases). In germline, CDR1 is GTSNPN, CDR2 SVGIG (reference sequence). The CDR3 is 14 amino acids. Trimming took off 2 bases at V and 1 base at J, with 11 bases between the two ends. The CDR3 sequence: CAWSWVGAQETQYF. CDR3 in DNA: TGTGCCTGGAGTTGGGTAGGGGCCCAAGAGACCCAGTACTTC.

This clonotype was seen at least ten times. This chain uses TRBV10-3 with TRBJ2-3; 8 bases line up with TRBD2. The CDR3 extends over 16 amino acids. V was pared by 4 bases and J by 4 bases, with 10 bases of the junction left unmatched. The V gene's germline CDR1 is ENHRY and CDR2 SYGVKD. The chain's CDR3 is CAISGGLAKIPDTQYF. As DNA, the CDR3 is TGTGCCATCAGTGGAGGACTAGCTAAGATTCCAGATACGCAGTATTTT.

This clonotype was seen only a few times. V gene TRBV7-3 combines with J gene TRBJ2-7, with 9 bases that match TRBD1. Germline loops: CDR1 SGHTA, CDR2 FQGTGA. This CDR3 has 16 residues. V lost 5 bases and J lost 6; bases outside the gene matches: 14. CDR3 bases: TGTGCCAGCAGCCTAGGTCCCGGGACAGGGTTTGGCGAGCAGTACTTC. The encoded protein is CASSLGPGTGFGEQYF.

This clonotype was recorded many times. The genes are TRBV11-3 and TRBJ2-7, with D perhaps being TRBD1 or TRBD2 (5 bases each). Trimming took off 8 bases at V and 0 bases at J, with 14 bases between the two ends. Germline CDR1 is SGHNT and CDR2 is YENEEA. The CDR3 sequence is 14 residues long. The CDR3, as DNA: TGTGCCAGCGGAGAGGGGCCGCTCTCCTACGAGCAGTACTTC. Translating it yields CASGEGPLSYEQYF. The full variable domain, rest sourced from reference TRBV11-3 and TRBJ2-7, is EAGVVQSPRYKIIEKKQPVAFWCNPISGHNTLYWYLQNLGQGPELLIRYENEEAVDDSQLPKDRFSAERLKGVDSTLKIQPAELGDSAVYLCASGEGPLSYEQYFGPGTRLTVT.

This clonotype was recorded many times. V and J are TRBV3-1 and TRBJ2-3; D remains ambiguous. Germline V CDR1 and CDR2: LGHDT, YNNKEL (reference sequence). The CDR3 runs 15 residues. Trimming took off 6 bases at V and 0 bases at J, with 13 bases between the two ends. The chain's CDR3 is CASSQISFSTDTQYF. In DNA, the CDR3 is TGTGCCAGCAGTCAAATCTCCTTTAGCACAGATACGCAGTATTTT.

Comments on this clonotype: Given a much more abundant clone one base away, this may be a read error. The V call is TRBV3-1, the J call TRBJ1-1, with TRBD1 identical over 7 bases. Germline V gives CDR1 LGHDT, CDR2 YNNKEL (reference sequence). CDR3 length: 14 residues. The CDR3 protein is CAGSQTTGAREAFF. In nucleotides, the CDR3 is TGTGCCGGCAGCCAAACCACAGGGGCCCGTGAAGCTTTCTTT.

This clonotype was seen ten or more times. The V and J genes are TRBV7-8 and TRBJ2-5; no firm D call. Germline V lookup: CDR1 SGHVS, CDR2 FQNEAQ. This CDR3 spans 17 amino acids. Trimming removed 2 bases at V and 1 base at J, with 17 bases between. DNA for the CDR3: TGTGCCAGCAGCTTACACCCCTTTAGGCGGATCCAAGAGACCCAGTACTTC. Protein product: CASSLHPFRRIQETQYF.

V and J are TRBV19 and TRBJ2-2, with 10 bases lining up with TRBD2. J was trimmed by 6 bases and V by 7 bases; bases with no gene match: 11. Germline CDR1 LNHDA, CDR2 SQIVND (reference sequence). There are 16 residues in the CDR3. CDR3 coding DNA: TGTGCCAGTAATCCCTTAGCGGGAGGACGCGCCGGGGAGCTGTTTTTT. It is translated as CASNPLAGGRAGELFF. The whole variable domain, remainder taken from reference TRBV19 and TRBJ2-2, is DGGITQSPKYLFRKEGQNVTLSCEQNLNHDAMYWYRQDPGQGLRLIYYSQIVNDFQKGDIAEGYSVSREKKESFPLTVTSAQKNPTAFYLCASNPLAGGRAGELFFGEGSRLTVL.

The V gene is TRBV7-2, the J gene TRBJ2-2, with 12 bases that match TRBD2. Germline V CDR1 and CDR2: SGHTA, FQGNSA. Trimming took 6 bases from V and 6 from J; bases not matched to a gene: 8. The CDR3 has 16 amino acids. CDR3 sequence (DNA): TGTGCCAGCAGGGTGACTAGCGGGGGACCCGCCGGGGAGCTGTTTTTT. This codes for CASRVTSGGPAGELFF.

This rearrangement joins TRBV12-3 or TRBV12-4 to TRBJ2-7, with D perhaps TRBD1 (6 bases). The length of the CDR3 is 13 residues. V gave up 8 bases and J gave up 2 bases, with 13 bases separating them. This chain's CDR3 is CASGYDRTYEQYF. CDR3 nucleotide sequence: TGTGCCAGCGGGTACGACAGGACCTACGAGCAGTACTTC.

This clonotype was recorded at least ten times. The chain employs TRBV6-2 or TRBV6-3 and TRBJ2-1; TRBD2 agrees at 10 bases. Trimming removed 4 bases from V and 4 bases from J; junction bases left unmatched: 4. This CDR3 region has 15 residues. Per germline, CDR1 MNHEY and CDR2 SVGEGT. CDR3 coding DNA: TGTGCCAGCAGTTCCGAGCGGGAGGGGTACAATGAGCAGTTCTTC. Its protein product is CASSSEREGYNEQFF.

This clonotype was seen many times. J is TRBJ1-5 and V is TRBV6-5; D uncertain. CDR1 is MNHEY, CDR2 SVGAGI, per germline. This CDR3 is 13 amino acids long. Trimming removed 2 bases at V and 2 bases at J, with 4 bases between. The CDR3 sequence: CASSYHGNQPQHF. The CDR3 DNA is TGTGCCAGCAGTTACCACGGCAATCAGCCCCAGCATTTT.

This clonotype was seen repeatedly, ten times or more. The rearrangement links TRBV5-1 to TRBJ1-1; 7 bases fit TRBD1. With V trimmed by 4 bases and J by 0 bases, 12 bases remained unmatched. CDR3 length: 17 amino acids. CDR1 and CDR2 from the germline V gene are SGHRS and YFSETQ. In DNA form, the CDR3 reads TGCGCCAGCAGCCCAAGCTACAGGGGCCTCATGAACACTGAAGCTTTCTTT. It encodes CASSPSYRGLMNTEAFF.

Many counts were recorded for this clonotype. The chain joins TRBV7-9 to TRBJ2-6; no reliable D call. The ends were cut back, 1 base at V and 0 bases at J, with 7 bases in the middle. The CDR3 has 16 amino acids. Germline-derived CDR1 and CDR2 are SEHNR and FQNEAQ (reference sequence). DNA for the CDR3: TGTGCCAGCAGCTTAGTTGTGAGCTCTGGGGCCAACGTCCTGACTTTC. Residues: CASSLVVSSGANVLTF.